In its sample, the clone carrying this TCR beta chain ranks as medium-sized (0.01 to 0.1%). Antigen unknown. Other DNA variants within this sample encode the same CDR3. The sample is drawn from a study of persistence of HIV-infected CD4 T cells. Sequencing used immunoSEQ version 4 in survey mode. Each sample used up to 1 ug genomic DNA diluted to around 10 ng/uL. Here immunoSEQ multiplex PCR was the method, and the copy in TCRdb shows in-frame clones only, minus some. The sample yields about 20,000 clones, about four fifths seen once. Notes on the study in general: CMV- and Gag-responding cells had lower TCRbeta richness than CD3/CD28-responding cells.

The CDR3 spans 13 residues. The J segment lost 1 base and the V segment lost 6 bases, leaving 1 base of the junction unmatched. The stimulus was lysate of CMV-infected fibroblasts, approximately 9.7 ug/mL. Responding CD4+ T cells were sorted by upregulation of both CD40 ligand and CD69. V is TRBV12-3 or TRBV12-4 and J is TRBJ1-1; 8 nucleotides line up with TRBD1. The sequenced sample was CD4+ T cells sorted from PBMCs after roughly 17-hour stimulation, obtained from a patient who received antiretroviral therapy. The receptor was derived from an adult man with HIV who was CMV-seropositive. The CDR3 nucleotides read TGTGCCAGCAGGGACAGGGAGAACACTGAAGCTTTCTTT. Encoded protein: CASRDRENTEAFF.